This T cell receptor beta chain originates from a study of OX40 agonist ivuxolimab in advanced cancers. Study information: The patients' treatment was ivuxolimab, an agonistic anti-OX40 (CD134) antibody. A mean age of about 59 years, range roughly 23 to 85, was recorded, and approximately 85% were male. Study results and caveats: Doses of 0.1 to 3.0 mg/kg were accompanied by clonal expansion of CD4+ and CD8+ blood T cells by week 6.

Points on this clone: What it binds is unknown.

Sequenced by immunoSEQ multiplex PCR; TCRdb stores in-frame clones only, minus some. The data hold roughly 19,000 clones, with just over 70% observed a single time. The TCR comes from an adult with an advanced solid tumor such as melanoma, head and neck, liver or kidney cancer. This sample comprised CD4+ or CD8+ T cells sorted from blood, obtained in a trial of the OX40 agonist ivuxolimab.

CDR3 in DNA: TGTGCCAGCAATCCCCAGGGCCAGGGGCCCATAGCCAAAAACATTCAGTACTTC. It translates to CASNPQGQGPIAKNIQYF. The chain carries TRBV19 and TRBJ2-4; perhaps TRBD1 as D (6 bases). Trimming took 9 bases from V and 0 from J, leaving 24 bases between them. Germline V gives CDR1 LNHDA, CDR2 SQIVND (reference sequence). The CDR3 length is 18 residues.